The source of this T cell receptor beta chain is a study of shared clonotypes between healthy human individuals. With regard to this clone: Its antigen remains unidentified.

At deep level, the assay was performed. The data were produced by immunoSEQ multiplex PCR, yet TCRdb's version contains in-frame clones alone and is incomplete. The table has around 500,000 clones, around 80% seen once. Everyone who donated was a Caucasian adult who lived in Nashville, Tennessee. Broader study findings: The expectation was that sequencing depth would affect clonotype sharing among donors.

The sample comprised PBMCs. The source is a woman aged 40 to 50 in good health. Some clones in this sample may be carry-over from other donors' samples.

The chain's CDR3 is CASSLTQNTEAFF. DNA for the CDR3: TGTGCCAGCAGCTTGACACAGAACACTGAAGCTTTCTTT. The chain recombines TRBV28 with TRBJ1-1; no clear D. Trimming stripped 6 bases from V and 1 base from J, with 9 bases between. The CDR3 contains 13 residues. The germline V gene encodes CDR1 MDHEN and CDR2 SYDVKM.